A selection of T cell receptor beta chains follows, all from one sample in a study of blood T cell repertoires in COVID-19. The method was immunoSEQ multiplex PCR; TCRdb's version includes in-frame clones alone and lacks a portion of them. The sample carries 200,000 to 300,000 clones, approximately 83% recorded once. Specimen: peripheral blood. All receptors come from a woman under 40 who had recovered from COVID-19. CDR3s leave out the opening cysteine and the closing phenylalanine or tryptophan. Fields, in order: CDR3 protein, J gene, V gene.

CDR3 protein: ASSSGTGEAF
J gene: TRBJ1-1
V gene: TRBV7-9

CDR3 protein: ASSQVHGQRDGYT
J gene: TRBJ1-2
V gene: TRBV4-1

CDR3 protein: ASSYSTGARVYEQY
J gene: TRBJ2-7
V gene: TRBV6-5

CDR3 protein: ASSAPTSGGDSSTDTQY
J gene: TRBJ2-3
V gene: TRBV9

CDR3 protein: ACRGVGGVYTDTQY
J gene: TRBJ2-3
V gene: TRBV6-4

CDR3 protein: ASSQGASSYEQY
J gene: TRBJ2-7
V gene: TRBV13

CDR3 protein: ASSQDRGTASPLH
J gene: TRBJ1-6
V gene: TRBV3-1/TRBV3-2

CDR3 protein: AISGEDRGDTEAF
J gene: TRBJ1-1
V gene: TRBV10-3

CDR3 protein: ASSAGTDTQY
J gene: TRBJ2-3
V gene: TRBV2

CDR3 protein: ASRPGTGGQTQY
J gene: TRBJ2-5
V gene: TRBV7-9

CDR3 protein: ASKGANTIY
J gene: TRBJ1-3
V gene: TRBV2

CDR3 protein: ASSQGTGAYGYT
J gene: TRBJ1-2
V gene: TRBV4-3

CDR3 protein: ASSNRDGYT
J gene: TRBJ1-2
V gene: TRBV6-2/TRBV6-3

CDR3 protein: ASGAGGFQETQY
J gene: TRBJ2-5
V gene: TRBV2

CDR3 protein: ASSIGNTEAF
J gene: TRBJ1-1
V gene: TRBV19

CDR3 protein: ASSSTGVNTGELF
J gene: TRBJ2-2
V gene: TRBV7-6

CDR3 protein: ASSSQGGPETQY
J gene: TRBJ2-5
V gene: TRBV5-1

CDR3 protein: ASSGSGGPFNEQF
J gene: TRBJ2-1
V gene: TRBV6-6

CDR3 protein: ASSQDTRPEPGYT
J gene: TRBJ1-2
V gene: TRBV4-3

CDR3 protein: ASSTGTYEQY
J gene: TRBJ2-7
V gene: TRBV19

CDR3 protein: ASSPWTGGEKLF
J gene: TRBJ1-4
V gene: TRBV7-8

CDR3 protein: SASGLAGTTDTQY
J gene: TRBJ2-3
V gene: TRBV20-1

CDR3 protein: ASSQDLNGQY
J gene: TRBJ2-7
V gene: TRBV14

CDR3 protein: ASSVDGSARVNYGYT
J gene: TRBJ1-2
V gene: TRBV9

CDR3 protein: ASSIPTGSRELF
J gene: TRBJ2-2
V gene: TRBV19

CDR3 protein: ATSRDRAGQWGTQY
J gene: TRBJ2-3
V gene: TRBV15

CDR3 protein: ASSQVSGEHEQY
J gene: TRBJ2-7
V gene: TRBV4-1

CDR3 protein: ASRGGTSGVNEQF
J gene: TRBJ2-1
V gene: TRBV2

CDR3 protein: ASSQVLQGINEQF
J gene: TRBJ2-1
V gene: TRBV4-1

CDR3 protein: ATGTGWAAF
J gene: TRBJ1-1
V gene: TRBV2

CDR3 protein: ASSPQGTGNTIY
J gene: TRBJ1-3
V gene: TRBV7-9

CDR3 protein: ASSVVGGRTDTQY
J gene: TRBJ2-3
V gene: TRBV9

CDR3 protein: ASSTRGLAGGNEQF
J gene: TRBJ2-1
V gene: TRBV5-1

CDR3 protein: AISESRGGNQPQH
J gene: TRBJ1-5
V gene: TRBV10-3

CDR3 protein: ASSPLGQGNQPQH
J gene: TRBJ1-5
V gene: TRBV7-9

CDR3 protein: ASSSGGFSYNEQF
J gene: TRBJ2-1
V gene: TRBV6-5

CDR3 protein: AWSGSRDRVYGYT
J gene: TRBJ1-2
V gene: TRBV30

CDR3 protein: STSTPGSTDTQY
J gene: TRBJ2-3
V gene: TRBV29-1

CDR3 protein: ASSQDGGDSPLH
J gene: TRBJ1-6
V gene: TRBV4-3

CDR3 protein: ASSRFAGWRGVYEQY
J gene: TRBJ2-7
V gene: TRBV7-9

CDR3 protein: ASSGQGYNSPLH
J gene: TRBJ1-6
V gene: TRBV10-2

CDR3 protein: ASSQGLGASAYPYEQY
J gene: TRBJ2-7
V gene: TRBV14

CDR3 protein: ASSVSGRATGELF
J gene: TRBJ2-2
V gene: TRBV9

CDR3 protein: ASSWSGGCT
J gene: TRBJ1-2
V gene: TRBV28